This TCR beta chain was captured in a study of memory CD4+ T cells and cytomegalovirus serostatus. Overall study results and limits: Suggested: most of the CMV-linked TCR signature lies in CD4+ memory cells. About 40% of the roughly 150 known CMV-associated TCRbeta sequences appeared in CD4+ memory. CMV serostatus prediction reached median AUC 0.95, or 0.91 with US-trained model.

Clones were read by immunoSEQ multiplex PCR, and TCRdb kept only the in-frame ones, dropping some. Of over 25,000 clones in the sample, about 75% were seen once. The sort gate was single viable CD3+CD4+CD8-CD45RO+ cells for memory CD4+ T cells. Serum IgG to CMV pp150, pp28, p38 and p52 defined serostatus. CDR3 length: 14 residues. The germline V and J ends were trimmed by 1 base and 13 bases, with 17 bases remaining between them. Germline loops: CDR1 SGHTA, CDR2 FQGNSA. Only a few counts were recorded for this clone. Its antigen remains unknown. Sequenced sample: memory CD4+ T cells from blood. The sequence was obtained from an adult in good health and CMV-seronegative. V and J are TRBV7-2 and TRBJ2-1; TRBD1 might be the D (5 bases). DNA for the CDR3: TGTGCCAGCAGCTTAGGACAGAACCAAAGTCCCCAGTTCTTC. The encoded protein is CASSLGQNQSPQFF.